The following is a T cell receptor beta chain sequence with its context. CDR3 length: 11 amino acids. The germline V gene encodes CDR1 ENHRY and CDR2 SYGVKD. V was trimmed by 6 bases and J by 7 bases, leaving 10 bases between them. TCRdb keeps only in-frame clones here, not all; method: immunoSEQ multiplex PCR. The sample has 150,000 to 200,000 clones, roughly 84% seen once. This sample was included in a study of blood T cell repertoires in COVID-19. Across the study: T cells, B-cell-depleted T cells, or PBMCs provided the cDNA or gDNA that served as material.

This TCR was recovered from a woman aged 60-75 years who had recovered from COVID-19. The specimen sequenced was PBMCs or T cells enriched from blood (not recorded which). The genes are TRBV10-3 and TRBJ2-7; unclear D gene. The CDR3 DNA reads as TGTGCCATCAGCGAGGTTAGTGAGCAGTACTTC. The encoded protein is CAISEVSEQYF.